This T cell receptor beta chain was sequenced in a study of blood T cell repertoires in COVID-19. Background on the study: COVID-19 samples collected from the United States, Italy and Spain covered acute and convalescent phases. T cells, B-cell-depleted T cells, or PBMCs supplied cDNA or gDNA.

The V gene's germline CDR1 is SGHRS and CDR2 YFSETQ. After removal of 4 bases from V and 3 bases from J, the junction contained 9 bases not matched to a gene. This CDR3 is 15 amino acids long. Study processing details: Amplified reference gene primers provided the basis for estimating nucleated cell counts. The protocol was immunoSEQ multiplex PCR, while the TCRdb copy is restricted to in-frame clones and leaves out a portion. V, J and clone size derive from that table, while D and trimming were established from the DNA sequence. The sample lists tens of thousands of clones, approximately 83% occurring once.

The TCR comes from a human donor in a cohort sampled during active COVID-19. The sample was peripheral blood. V usage is TRBV5-1 and J usage is TRBJ2-7; the match to TRBD2 covers 8 bases. The CDR3 loop reads CASSTGGVPSYEQYF. The DNA for the CDR3 is TGCGCCAGCAGCACCGGGGGGGTGCCCAGCTACGAGCAGTACTTC.